This passage covers 26 T cell receptor beta chains from one sample sequenced in a study of cytomegalovirus exposure and HLA in healthy donors. The study ran its PCR with 60 Vbeta and 13 Jbeta primers. Assay used: immunoSEQ multiplex PCR; TCRdb lists only in-frame clones, some missing. The sample is made up of approximately 120,000 clones, and the top ten hold more than 1% of it. Specimen: PBMCs. These receptors were taken from a man aged 18 to 29 in good health and CMV-seronegative.

The chain links TRBV4-1 to TRBJ2-7; 7 bases are a match to TRBD1. CDR1 and CDR2 from the germline V gene are MGHRA and YSYEKL. After removal of 1 base from V and 2 bases from J, the junction contained 2 bases not matched to a gene. This CDR3 comprises 14 residues. The CDR3 nucleotides are TGCGCCAGCAGCCAAGTTCAGGGGGCCTACGAGCAGTACTTC. Protein product: CASSQVQGAYEQYF.

The rearrangement links TRBV19 to TRBJ2-1; TRBD1 matches at 9 bases. The CDR3 loop spans 15 amino acids. After removal of 4 bases from V and 6 bases from J, the junction contained 7 bases not matched to a gene. In germline, CDR1 is LNHDA, CDR2 SQIVND (reference sequence). DNA of the CDR3: TGTGCCAGTAGTAAGCGGGACAGGGCTGGCAATGAGCAGTTCTTC. Residues: CASSKRDRAGNEQFF.

The chain links TRBV6-1 to TRBJ2-7; tentative D call: TRBD1 (5 bases). This CDR3 region has 13 residues. The germline V gene has CDR1 MNHNS and CDR2 SASEGT. Trimming removed 1 base at V and 3 bases at J, with 7 bases between. CDR3 in DNA: TGTGCCAGCAGTGAAGACAGGTACTACGAGCAGTACTTC. It yields the protein CASSEDRYYEQYF.

The rearrangement links TRBV7-2 to TRBJ2-3, with TRBD2 as a possible D gene (5 bases). The CDR3 sequence is 14 residues long. Germline V gene sequence: CDR1 SGHTA, CDR2 FQGNSA. Deletions cut 6 bases from V and 6 bases from J, with 16 bases between. In DNA, the CDR3 is TGTGCCAGCAGGGAGATGTGGGGAGTTGATACGCAGTATTTT. Amino acids: CASREMWGVDTQYF.

V usage is TRBV30 and J usage is TRBJ2-7, with 8 bases matching TRBD1. Germline V CDR1 and CDR2: GTSNPN, SVGIG (reference sequence). The V and J ends lost 3 bases and 3 bases, in that order; junction bases with no gene match: 7. The CDR3 runs to 14 residues. Here the CDR3 DNA reads TGTGCCTGGAGGGGGCTCGACAGGGGCTACGAGCAGTACTTC. This translates into CAWRGLDRGYEQYF. Complete variable domain (other parts from reference TRBV30 and TRBJ2-7): SQTIHQWPATLVQPVGSPLSLECTVEGTSNPNLYWYRQAAGRGLQLLFYSVGIGQISSEVPQNLSASRPQDRQFILSSKKLLLSDSGFYLCAWRGLDRGYEQYFGPGTRLTVT.

This chain links TRBV6-5 with TRBJ2-5, with 9 bases matching TRBD1. There are 14 residues in the CDR3. Germline loops: CDR1 MNHEY, CDR2 SVGAGI. The trim removed 8 bases at V and 4 bases at J, leaving 8 bases unmatched. CDR3 sequence (DNA): TGTGCCAGCTTTGGGACAGGGCGTAGAGAGACCCAGTACTTC. It codes for CASFGTGRRETQYF.

The chain couples TRBV4-1 to TRBJ1-5; D ambiguous. V lost 1 base and J lost 2, with 9 bases in between. This CDR3 contains 15 residues. Germline lookup yields CDR1 MGHRA and CDR2 YSYEKL. The CDR3 DNA reads TGCGCCAGCAGCCAAGTTGACGGGGGCAATCAGCCCCAGCATTTT. This translates into CASSQVDGGNQPQHF.

V usage is TRBV6-1 and J usage is TRBJ2-7; 7 bases are shared with TRBD2. The CDR3 totals 12 residues. V trimming: 2 bases; J trimming: 10 bases; junction bases outside the gene matches: 5. Germline values: CDR1 MNHNS, CDR2 SASEGT. CDR3 amino acids: CASSELGGKQYF. The CDR3 DNA reads as TGTGCCAGCAGTGAACTCGGGGGGAAACAGTACTTC.

The J gene is TRBJ1-5, the V gene TRBV6-1, with TRBD1 identical over 8 bases. The trim removed 6 bases at V and 5 bases at J, leaving 6 bases unmatched. The V gene's germline CDR1 is MNHNS and CDR2 SASEGT. This CDR3 region has 14 residues. CDR3 in amino acids: CASSHDRGDQPQHF. The CDR3 bases are TGTGCCAGCAGCCACGACAGGGGCGATCAGCCCCAGCATTTT.

This chain connects TRBV6-4 to TRBJ1-5; 7 bases are shared with TRBD1. V trimming: 9 bases; J trimming: 3 bases; junction bases outside the gene matches: 14. The CDR3 is 16 residues long. CDR1 is MRHNA, CDR2 SNTAGT, per germline. The CDR3 DNA reads TGTGCCAGTCCTGAAAGGAGGGGGCCGCCCAATCAGCCCCAGCATTTT. It specifies CASPERRGPPNQPQHF.

This sequence joins TRBV6-4 and TRBJ2-1, with 7 positions matching TRBD2. CDR3 length: 12 residues. Germline loops: CDR1 MRHNA, CDR2 SNTAGT. In DNA form, the CDR3 reads TGTGACTGGACTAGTCTGGTCCATGAGCAGTTCTTC. Protein sequence: CDWTSLVHEQFF.

This sequence joins TRBV23-1 and TRBJ2-7, with TRBD1 matching over 7 bases. TRBV23-1 is an open reading frame whose function is uncertain. V dropped 7 bases and J dropped 5; count of bases not matched to a gene: 14. This CDR3 comprises 15 residues. In DNA form, the CDR3 reads TGCGCCAGCACTAGACCGGGACAGACACACAACGAGCAGTACTTC. This translates into CASTRPGQTHNEQYF.

The CDR3 nucleotides are TGCGCCAGCAGCCTCACAGGGGGCGAGTGGAATGAGCAGTTCTTC. This gives the protein CASSLTGGEWNEQFF. This chain connects TRBV10-1 to TRBJ2-1, with 9 bases matching TRBD1. The CDR3 is 15 amino acids. The germline CDR1 and CDR2 sequences are WNHNN and SYGVQD (reference sequence). The ends lost 6 bases at V and 7 bases at J; junction bases unmatched: 10.

The chain uses TRBV7-6 and TRBJ2-1; 11 bases are a match to TRBD2. The length of the CDR3 is 15 residues. Germline V lookup: CDR1 SGHVS, CDR2 FNYEAQ. After removal of 0 bases from V and 11 bases from J, the junction contained 6 bases not matched to a gene. CDR3 in amino acids: CASSLAVAGGQKQFF. DNA of the CDR3: TGTGCCAGCAGCTTAGCTGTAGCGGGGGGGCAGAAGCAGTTCTTC.

This chain uses TRBV28 with TRBJ2-1; TRBD2 matches 8 bases. The CDR3 contains 18 residues. V dropped 5 bases and J dropped 3; count of bases not matched to a gene: 15. Germline V gives CDR1 MDHEN, CDR2 SYDVKM. The DNA of the CDR3 is TGTGCCAGCAGTCTGGGGCGGGAGGCCACAGTGATCTACAATGAGCAGTTCTTC. Translating it yields CASSLGREATVIYNEQFF.

J is TRBJ2-3 and V is TRBV19; a weak D match, TRBD2 (5 bases). Trimming removed 3 bases at V and 8 bases at J, with 24 bases between. Germline V gene data show CDR1 as LNHDA and CDR2 as SQIVND (reference sequence). CDR3 length equals 17 residues. The CDR3 spells CASSIRGERTYGVTQYF. In DNA form, the CDR3 reads TGTGCCAGTAGTATTCGGGGTGAGCGGACGTACGGTGTTACGCAGTATTTT.

The gene calls are TRBV5-1 and TRBJ1-1; 7 bases line up with TRBD1. The germline gives CDR1 SGHRS, CDR2 YFSETQ. The CDR3 consists of 16 residues. V shed 6 bases and J 5 bases; nucleotides not matched to a gene: 16. The CDR3 loop is CASIDGTDFTLTEAFF. CDR3 sequence (DNA): TGCGCCAGCATAGACGGGACAGACTTCACCTTAACTGAAGCTTTCTTT.

The chain joins TRBV5-4 to TRBJ2-7, with D possibly being TRBD2 (5 bases). Deletions cut 4 bases from V and 3 bases from J, with 14 bases between. Germline loops: CDR1 SGHNT, CDR2 YYREEE (reference sequence). This CDR3 is 14 amino acids long. The CDR3 region has the DNA TGTGCCAGCAGCCGTGAGACTGCGGGCTACGAGCAGTACTTC. The encoded protein is CASSRETAGYEQYF.

This chain joins TRBV30 and TRBJ2-1; 10 nucleotides match TRBD2. The germline V gene encodes CDR1 GTSNPN and CDR2 SVGIG (reference sequence). Trimming at V came to 4 bases and at J to 5 bases, leaving 2 bases not matched to a gene. CDR3 length: 13 residues. The CDR3 sequence is CAWTSGGDNEQFF. The CDR3 nucleotides read TGTGCCTGGACTAGCGGGGGTGACAATGAGCAGTTCTTC.

Note on this clone: A junction boundary mismatches the germline segment, possibly from a read error. J is TRBJ2-5 and V is TRBV15; TRBD1 agrees at 8 bases. The germline V gene encodes CDR1 LNHNV and CDR2 YYDKDF (reference sequence). The CDR3 sequence is 13 residues long. The CDR3 nucleotides read TGCGCCACCAGCCGAGGACAGGGCGAGACCCAGTACTTC. Amino acid sequence: CATSRGQGETQYF.

This sequence joins TRBV6-9 and TRBJ2-3; 12 positions agree with TRBD2. Germline-derived CDR1 and CDR2 are MNHGY and SVAAGI. The CDR3 contains 19 residues. V was clipped by 3 bases and J by 0 bases; unmatched bases: 10. CDR3 in amino acids: CASSYQGLAGGPSTDTQYF. The DNA of the CDR3 is TGTGCCAGCAGTTACCAGGGTCTAGCGGGGGGGCCTAGCACAGATACGCAGTATTTT.

The rearrangement links TRBV6-1 to TRBJ2-7; 12 bases are a match to TRBD2. Germline V gives CDR1 MNHNS, CDR2 SASEGT. V lost 2 bases, J lost 7 bases, and 6 bases stayed unmatched. This CDR3 spans 15 amino acids. The CDR3 DNA sequence: TGTGCCAGCAGTGAAACACCTAGCGGGGGGGATGAGCAGTACTTC. Translated: CASSETPSGGDEQYF.

The V call is TRBV7-8, the J call TRBJ1-3, with 9 nucleotides matching TRBD1. V lost 5 bases, J lost 2 bases, and 7 bases stayed unmatched. This CDR3 is 16 amino acids long. Germline CDR1 and CDR2: SGHVS and FQNEAQ. CDR3 region: CASSPGQGITGNTIYF. DNA of the CDR3: TGTGCCAGCAGCCCCGGACAGGGGATAACTGGAAACACCATATATTTT. Full variable domain (rest looked up from reference TRBV7-8 and TRBJ1-3): GAGVSQSPRYKVAKRGQDVALRCDPISGHVSLFWYQQALGQGPEFLTYFQNEAQLDKSGLPSDRFFAERPEGSVSTLKIQRTQQEDSAVYLCASSPGQGITGNTIYFGEGSWLTVV.

The chain is built from TRBV7-9 and TRBJ2-3, with D perhaps TRBD1 (5 bases). The CDR3 consists of 15 residues. Between the trimmed V and J ends, which lost 7 bases and 1 base, there was a span of 15 bases. Per the germline V gene, CDR1 is SEHNR and CDR2 is FQNEAQ (reference sequence). The CDR3 coding sequence is TGTGCCAGCAAAGGTCTCGGCAGGGGCACAGATACGCAGTATTTT. It translates to CASKGLGRGTDTQYF.

The chain couples TRBV7-3 to TRBJ2-7; 7 bases line up with TRBD1. Germline CDR1 SGHTA, CDR2 FQGTGA. The CDR3 spans 13 residues. V lost 3 bases and J lost 4; bases outside the gene matches: 3. The CDR3 here is CASSFGQDYEQYF. The CDR3 coding sequence is TGTGCCAGCAGCTTCGGACAGGATTACGAGCAGTACTTC.

The chain recombines TRBV28 with TRBJ2-1; 8 positions match TRBD1. V lost 2 bases, J lost 3 bases, and 9 bases stayed unmatched. CDR3 length equals 17 residues. Germline lookup yields CDR1 MDHEN and CDR2 SYDVKM. CDR3 bases: TGTGCCAGCAGTTTACCCCCGGGACAGGACAGCTACAATGAGCAGTTCTTC. Its translation: CASSLPPGQDSYNEQFF. Together with reference TRBV28 and TRBJ2-1, the CDR3 gives the full variable domain: DVKVTQSSRYLVKRTGEKVFLECVQDMDHENMFWYRQDPGLGLRLIYFSYDVKMKEKGDIPEGYSVSREKKERFSLILESASTNQTSMYLCASSLPPGQDSYNEQFFGPGTRLTVL.